The 2 T cell receptor beta chains below all came from one sample that was sequenced in a study of T cells in Graves' hyperthyroidism and ophthalmopathy. Regions amplified from RNA transcripts were the TCR beta CDR3 regions. A set of HTBI primers served as the primers for a first-round RT-PCR of the TCR CDR3. Each CDR3 protein is one row after TCRdb ran MiXCR on the multiplex PCR reads. The sample contains approximately 700,000 distinct CDR3 sequences, 45% of which appear only once. Input material: peripheral blood or thyroid tissue (not recorded which). Receptors originate from an adult man with Graves' disease, either hyperthyroidism or ophthalmopathy (not recorded which).

J is TRBJ2-5 and V is TRBV10-2; TRBD2 matches 10 bases. The CDR3 is made up of 13 amino acids. In germline, CDR1 is WSHSY, CDR2 SAAADI. V was pared by 10 bases and J by 5 bases, with 7 bases of the junction left unmatched. The CDR3 DNA reads as TGCGCCACTGCGGCTAGCGGGAGTGAGACCCAGTACTTC. Translated, it gives CATAASGSETQYF.

As concerns this clonotype: Since a much larger clone is just one base distant, this may be a read error. The V gene is TRBV7-9, the J gene TRBJ2-5; 9 bases line up with TRBD2. The germline V gene has CDR1 SEHNR and CDR2 FQNEAQ (reference sequence). The length of the CDR3 is 15 residues. In nucleotides, the CDR3 is TGTGTCAGCAGTGACAGGCGGGGGGGCCTCGAGACCCAGTACTTC. Translating gives CVSSDRRGGLETQYF.